The clone carrying this TCR beta chain was seen only a few times. Its antigen is unidentified. Reverse transcription of all isolated RNA meant that expressed TCRB transcripts were sequenced. The repertoire was sequenced with immunoSEQ multiplex PCR; TCRdb's copy has only in-frame clones and lacks some. The table has approximately 260,000 clones, roughly 24% seen once. This sample was included in a study of beta chain features in type 1 diabetes. Study-wide findings and caveats: When Type 1 diabetes patients were examined, their TCRB CDR3s proved moderately but significantly shorter in all four CD4+ subsets.

Germline-derived CDR1 and CDR2 are GTSNPN and SVGIG (reference sequence). This CDR3 is built from 13 residues. The germline V and J ends were trimmed by 4 bases and 4 bases, with 10 bases remaining between them. This TCR came from a woman aged 25-40 years with type 1 diabetes. V is TRBV30 and J is TRBJ2-2; possible D gene TRBD2, 6 bases. Sequencing was carried out using naive CD4+ T cells from blood. The CDR3 nucleotides read TGTGCCTGGACGGGGGACTTCACCGGGGAGCTGTTTTTT. It codes for CAWTGDFTGELFF.